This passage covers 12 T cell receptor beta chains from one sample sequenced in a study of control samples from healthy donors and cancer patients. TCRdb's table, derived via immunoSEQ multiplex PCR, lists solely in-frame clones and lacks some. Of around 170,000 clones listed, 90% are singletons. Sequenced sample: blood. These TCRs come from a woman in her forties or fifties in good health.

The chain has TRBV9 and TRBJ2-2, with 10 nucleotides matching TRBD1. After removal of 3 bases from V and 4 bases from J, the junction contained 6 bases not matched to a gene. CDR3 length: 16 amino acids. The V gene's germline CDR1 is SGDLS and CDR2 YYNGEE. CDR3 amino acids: CASSAPGTGVTGELFF. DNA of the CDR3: TGTGCCAGCAGCGCGCCCGGGACAGGGGTCACCGGGGAGCTGTTTTTT.

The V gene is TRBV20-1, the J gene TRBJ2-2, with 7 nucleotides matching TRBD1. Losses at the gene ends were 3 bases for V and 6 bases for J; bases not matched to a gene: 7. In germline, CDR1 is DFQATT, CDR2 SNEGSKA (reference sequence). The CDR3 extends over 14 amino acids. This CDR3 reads CSASGLDRAGELFF. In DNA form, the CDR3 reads TGCAGTGCTAGTGGGCTTGACAGGGCCGGGGAGCTGTTTTTT.

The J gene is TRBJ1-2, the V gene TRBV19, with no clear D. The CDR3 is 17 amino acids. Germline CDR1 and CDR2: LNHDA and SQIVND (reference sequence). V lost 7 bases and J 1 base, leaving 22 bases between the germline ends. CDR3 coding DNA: TGTGCCAGTACCTTATACGCTACGCGAGCGAGTAACTATGGCTACACCTTC. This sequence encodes CASTLYATRASNYGYTF.

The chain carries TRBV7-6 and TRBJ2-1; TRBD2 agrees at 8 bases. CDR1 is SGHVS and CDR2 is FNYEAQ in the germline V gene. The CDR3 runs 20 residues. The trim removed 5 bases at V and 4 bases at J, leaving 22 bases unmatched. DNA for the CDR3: TGTGCCAGCAGCCACCCGTCGGGGGGGGGAGTCGATCTTGTTTACAATGAGCAGTTCTTC. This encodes CASSHPSGGGVDLVYNEQFF.

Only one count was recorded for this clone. The CDR3 DNA reads TGCAGTGCTAGTTTGGATGGGGCGGGCGGCTACACCTTC. Translating gives CSASLDGAGGYTF. The genes are TRBV20-1 and TRBJ1-2, with a tentative D call TRBD1 (5 bases). Trimming took off 3 bases at V and 8 bases at J, with 16 bases between the two ends. CDR3 length equals 13 residues. The germline V gene encodes CDR1 DFQATT and CDR2 SNEGSKA (reference sequence).

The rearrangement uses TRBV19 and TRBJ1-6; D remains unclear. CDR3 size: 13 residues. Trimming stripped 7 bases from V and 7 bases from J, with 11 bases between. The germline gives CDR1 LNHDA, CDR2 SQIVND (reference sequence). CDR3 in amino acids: CASKRQANSPLHF. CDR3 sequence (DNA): TGTGCCAGTAAACGGCAGGCCAATTCACCCCTCCACTTT. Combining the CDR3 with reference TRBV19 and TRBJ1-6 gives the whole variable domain DGGITQSPKYLFRKEGQNVTLSCEQNLNHDAMYWYRQDPGQGLRLIYYSQIVNDFQKGDIAEGYSVSREKKESFPLTVTSAQKNPTAFYLCASKRQANSPLHFGNGTRLTVT.

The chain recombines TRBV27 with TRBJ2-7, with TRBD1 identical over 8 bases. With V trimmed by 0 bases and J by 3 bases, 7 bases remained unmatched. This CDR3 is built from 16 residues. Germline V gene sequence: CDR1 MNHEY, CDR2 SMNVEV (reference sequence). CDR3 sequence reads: CASSLSLGQGGYEQYF. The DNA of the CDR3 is TGTGCCAGCAGTTTATCCTTAGGACAGGGTGGCTACGAGCAGTACTTC.

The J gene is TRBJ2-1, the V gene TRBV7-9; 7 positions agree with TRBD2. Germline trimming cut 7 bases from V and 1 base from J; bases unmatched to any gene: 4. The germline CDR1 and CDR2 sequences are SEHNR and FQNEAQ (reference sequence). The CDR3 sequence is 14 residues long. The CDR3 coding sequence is TGTGCCAGCAACTTCGGGGGGTCCTACAATGAGCAGTTCTTC. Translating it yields CASNFGGSYNEQFF.

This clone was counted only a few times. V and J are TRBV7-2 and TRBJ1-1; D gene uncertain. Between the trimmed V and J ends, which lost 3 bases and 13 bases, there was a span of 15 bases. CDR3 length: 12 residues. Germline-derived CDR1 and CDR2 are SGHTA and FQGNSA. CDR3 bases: TGTGCCAGCAGCTTCGTTAAGGAAGGTTTTTTCTTT. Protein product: CASSFVKEGFFF.

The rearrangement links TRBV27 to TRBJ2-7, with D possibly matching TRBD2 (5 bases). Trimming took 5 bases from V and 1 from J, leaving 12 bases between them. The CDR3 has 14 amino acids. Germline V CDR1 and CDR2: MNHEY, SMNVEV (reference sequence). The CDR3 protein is CASSTLTRSYEQYF. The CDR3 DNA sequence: TGTGCCAGCAGTACCCTAACTAGATCCTACGAGCAGTACTTC.

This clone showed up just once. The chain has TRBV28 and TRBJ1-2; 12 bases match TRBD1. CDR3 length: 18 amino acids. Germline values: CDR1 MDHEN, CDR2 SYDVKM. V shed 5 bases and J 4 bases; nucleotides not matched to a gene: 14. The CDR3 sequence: CASSPNPGTGGEGYGYTF. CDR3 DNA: TGTGCCAGCAGTCCAAATCCCGGGACAGGGGGCGAGGGCTATGGCTACACCTTC.

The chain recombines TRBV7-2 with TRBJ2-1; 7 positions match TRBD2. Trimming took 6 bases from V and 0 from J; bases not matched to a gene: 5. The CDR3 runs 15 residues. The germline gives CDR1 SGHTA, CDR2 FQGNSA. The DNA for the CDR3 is TGTGCCAGCAGTTGGACTAGAGGCTCCTACAATGAGCAGTTCTTC. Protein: CASSWTRGSYNEQFF.